The 28 T cell receptor beta chains presented below share a single source sample, sequenced in a study of T cell responses to AZD1222 COVID-19 vaccine (dated by TCRdb to about 2021). This specimen's time point label, interpreted: about 28 days (+/-7) after the second vaccine dose. Library construction relied on the immunoSEQ multiplex PCR assay. Imported from immuneACCESS, the table was reduced by TCRdb to in-frame sequences with V and J called. These copies leave out some clones; in studies compared against another copy, an unresolved V gene accounts for under half, and the cause of the remainder is not known. The sample table shows 40,000 to 55,000 clones, and 90% are seen once. 30% to 45% of the sample rests with the top ten. This specimen consisted of peripheral blood, obtained 28 days after the second AZD1222 dose. The receptors stem from an adult who received the AZD1222 COVID-19 vaccine.

The chain has TRBV30 and TRBJ1-4; D is unresolved. CDR1 is GTSNPN and CDR2 is SVGIG in the germline V gene (reference sequence). This CDR3 spans 14 amino acids. The V gene lost 2 bases and the J gene lost 5 bases, with 12 bases spanning the gap. The CDR3 DNA sequence: TGTGCCTGGAGTCTAGGAGGACGGAATGAAAAACTGTTTTTT. Amino acids: CAWSLGGRNEKLFF.

This clone was counted between two and nine times. The chain is built from TRBV28 and TRBJ2-2; 7 nucleotides match TRBD2. V lost 4 bases to trimming and J lost 6 bases; unmatched junction nucleotides: 11. This CDR3 region has 16 residues. Germline V gene data show CDR1 as MDHEN and CDR2 as SYDVKM. CDR3 residues: CASSSPGGEGAGELFF. The CDR3 nucleotides read TGTGCCAGCAGTTCCCCTGGGGGGGAGGGTGCCGGGGAGCTGTTTTTT. Drawing the rest from reference TRBV28 and TRBJ2-2, the complete variable domain is DVKVTQSSRYLVKRTGEKVFLECVQDMDHENMFWYRQDPGLGLRLIYFSYDVKMKEKGDIPEGYSVSREKKERFSLILESASTNQTSMYLCASSSPGGEGAGELFFGEGSRLTVL.

The rearrangement uses TRBV6-6 and TRBJ1-2; D perhaps matches TRBD1 (5 bases). The germline V and J ends were trimmed by 7 bases and 8 bases, with 17 bases remaining between them. The CDR3 covers 13 residues. Per the germline V gene, CDR1 is MNHNY and CDR2 is SVGAGI (reference sequence). CDR3 DNA sequence: TGTGCCAGCATGATACAGGCCGACGGAGGCTACACCTTC. This sequence encodes CASMIQADGGYTF.

V usage is TRBV21-1 and J usage is TRBJ1-3; the D call of TRBD1 is as the table states it, not checked on the DNA. TRBV21-1 is given as a pseudogene. The CDR3 extends over 15 amino acids. CDR3 coding DNA: TGTGCCAGCAGCGGTAAACAGGTCTCTGGAAACACCATATATTTT. This translates into CASSGKQVSGNTIYF.

The V call is TRBV12-3 or TRBV12-4, the J call TRBJ1-5; TRBD1 is a possible D gene (6 bases). The CDR3 is made up of 13 amino acids. Trimming shortened V by 2 bases and J by 6 bases, and 8 bases separated the two germline ends. CDR3 DNA sequence: TGTGCCAGCAGTTTAACGGGGGCTCAGCCCCAGCATTTT. This sequence encodes CASSLTGAQPQHF.

The V gene is TRBV7-2, the J gene TRBJ2-1; 8 bases are shared with TRBD1. V lost 4 bases, J lost 6 bases, and 2 bases stayed unmatched. Germline-derived CDR1 and CDR2 are SGHTA and FQGNSA. The CDR3 loop spans 13 amino acids. CDR3 residues: CASSWGTGNEQFF. The CDR3 coding sequence is TGTGCCAGCAGCTGGGGGACAGGCAATGAGCAGTTCTTC.

The chain is built from TRBV4-2 and TRBJ1-1, with D possibly TRBD1 on 5 matching bases. The V end was cut by 4 bases, the J end by 5 bases, with 20 bases between. Germline lookup yields CDR1 LGHNA and CDR2 YNFKEQ. CDR3 length equals 16 residues. CDR3 in DNA: TGTGCCAGCAGCCCCGATCCTCGGGGCAGAAGGACTGAAGCTTTCTTT. Its translation: CASSPDPRGRRTEAFF.

The chain carries TRBV7-9 and TRBJ1-1; 9 nucleotides align to TRBD1. Germline assignment: CDR1 SEHNR and CDR2 FQNEAQ (reference sequence). This CDR3 has 15 residues. V was clipped by 5 bases and J by 1 base; unmatched bases: 5. The DNA of the CDR3 is TGTGCCAGCAGCCCGACGACAGGGGGGAACACTGAAGCTTTCTTT. Amino acid sequence: CASSPTTGGNTEAFF.

The chain uses TRBV5-1 and TRBJ2-2, with 7 bases aligning to TRBD1. V trimming: 2 bases; J trimming: 6 bases; junction bases outside the gene matches: 7. Looked up from germline, CDR1 is SGHRS and CDR2 is YFSETQ. This CDR3 contains 15 residues. In DNA form, the CDR3 reads TGCGCCAGCAGCTTCGAGGGGGCCAGTCCCGGGGAGCTGTTTTTT. Its translation: CASSFEGASPGELFF.

CDR3 region: CASSSRTSGGLEETQYF. In DNA, the CDR3 is TGTGCCAGCAGCTCCCGGACTAGCGGGGGGTTGGAAGAGACCCAGTACTTC. The chain carries TRBV5-4 and TRBJ2-5; 14 bases map to TRBD2. CDR1 is SGHNT and CDR2 is YYREEE in the germline V gene (reference sequence). The CDR3 loop spans 17 amino acids. The V gene end was trimmed by 3 bases and the J gene end by 3 bases; junction bases not matched to a gene: 7.

The V and J genes are TRBV6-5 and TRBJ2-7; perhaps TRBD2 as D (6 bases). This CDR3 comprises 15 residues. The V end lost 0 bases, the J end lost 0 bases, and 9 bases lay between the germline ends. The germline CDR1 and CDR2 sequences are MNHEY and SVGAGI. Here the CDR3 DNA reads TGTGCCAGCAGTTACTCGCTCGGGGGCTCCTACGAGCAGTACTTC. Encoded protein: CASSYSLGGSYEQYF.

In its sample, this clone was seen a few times. The V call is TRBV25-1, the J call TRBJ1-4; a weak D match, TRBD1 (6 bases). This CDR3 comprises 14 residues. Per the germline V gene, CDR1 is MGHDK and CDR2 is SYGVNS. V lost 6 bases and J 5 bases, leaving 13 bases between the germline ends. The CDR3 loop reads CASRKTGENEKLFF. The CDR3, as DNA: TGTGCCAGCAGAAAGACAGGCGAGAATGAAAAACTGTTTTTT.

This rearrangement joins TRBV7-2 to TRBJ1-2; the match to TRBD1 covers 9 bases. From germline, CDR1 is SGHTA and CDR2 FQGNSA. The ends lost 2 bases at V and 5 bases at J; junction bases unmatched: 6. There are 15 residues in the CDR3. CDR3 sequence: CASSLPGQGKYGYTF. CDR3 sequence (DNA): TGTGCCAGCAGCTTACCCGGACAGGGGAAATATGGCTACACCTTC. The entire variable domain, with the rest obtained from reference TRBV7-2 and TRBJ1-2, is as follows: GAGVSQSPSNKVTEKGKDVELRCDPISGHTALYWYRQSLGQGLEFLIYFQGNSAPDKSGLPSDRFSAERTGGSVSTLTIQRTQQEDSAVYLCASSLPGQGKYGYTFGSGTRLTVV.

The V gene is TRBV18, the J gene TRBJ1-1, with TRBD1 identical over 9 bases. Trimming took 3 bases from V and 0 from J; bases not matched to a gene: 5. This CDR3 contains 16 residues. Germline V lookup: CDR1 KGHSH, CDR2 LQKENI. The CDR3 loop is CASSPGQGRVNTEAFF. CDR3 nucleotide sequence: TGTGCCAGCTCACCCGGACAGGGGCGGGTGAACACTGAAGCTTTCTTT.

The chain recombines TRBV5-1 with TRBJ1-4; a possible D gene is TRBD1 (5 bases). CDR3 length: 12 amino acids. Trimming took 4 bases from V and 10 from J, leaving 11 bases between them. CDR1 SGHRS and CDR2 YFSETQ come from the germline V gene. Here the CDR3 DNA reads TGCGCCAGCAGCGTGGACACTGGAAAACTGTTTTTT. Amino acid sequence: CASSVDTGKLFF.

The chain recombines TRBV6-5 with TRBJ1-2; D perhaps matches TRBD1 (6 bases). The CDR3 covers 15 residues. Germline-derived CDR1 and CDR2 are MNHEY and SVGAGI. Trimming shortened V by 6 bases and J by 3 bases, and 17 bases separated the two germline ends. Written as DNA, the CDR3 is TGTGCCAGCAGAGGGACCGGGACACCTTACTATGGCTACACCTTC. As protein: CASRGTGTPYYGYTF.

The V call is TRBV10-3, the J call TRBJ2-1, with D possibly being TRBD2 (6 bases). In germline, CDR1 is ENHRY, CDR2 SYGVKD. V lost 10 bases and J 5 bases, leaving 15 bases between the germline ends. The CDR3 sequence is 13 residues long. The CDR3 here is CATLTGDDNEQFF. CDR3 DNA: TGTGCCACCTTAACGGGGGATGACAATGAGCAGTTCTTC.

The genes are TRBV2 and TRBJ1-5, with D uncertain. Trimming left V 6 bases short and J 7 bases short, with 16 bases between. Germline V CDR1 and CDR2: SNHLY, FYNNEI. The CDR3 sequence is 14 residues long. CDR3 nucleotide sequence: TGTGCCAGCAGCCCAACCCGCGGAATGCAGCCCCAGCATTTT. Its protein product is CASSPTRGMQPQHF.

V usage is TRBV21-1 and J usage is TRBJ2-5. TRBV21-1 is assigned pseudogene status. This CDR3 region has 15 residues. DNA of the CDR3: TGTGCCGCGGACCCAATCCGGGGCCGCCAAGAGACCCAGTACTTC. This gives the protein CAADPIRGRQETQYF.

The V and J genes are TRBV5-6 and TRBJ2-7, with D perhaps matching TRBD2 (6 bases). Germline assignment: CDR1 SGHDT and CDR2 YYEEEE. The CDR3 spans 16 residues. The ends were cut back, 4 bases at V and 0 bases at J, with 17 bases in the middle. The CDR3 bases are TGTGCCAGCAGCCCGTATCGGAGGGGAAGCTCCTACGAGCAGTACTTC. Its translation is CASSPYRRGSSYEQYF.

In its sample, this clone was seen once. The chain has TRBV5-4 and TRBJ2-5; 7 nucleotides align to TRBD1. Germline V gene lookup returns CDR1 SGHNT and CDR2 YYREEE (reference sequence). Losses at the gene ends were 3 bases for V and 5 bases for J; bases not matched to a gene: 10. This CDR3 has 15 amino acids. In DNA, the CDR3 is TGTGCCAGCAGCTCCCAGCGAGGGGGCCCGGAGACCCAGTACTTC. Its translation: CASSSQRGGPETQYF.

V is TRBV6-5 and J is TRBJ2-5, with D uncertain. From germline, CDR1 is MNHEY and CDR2 SVGAGI. Trimming shortened V by 7 bases and J by 1 base, and 16 bases separated the two germline ends. The CDR3 is 15 amino acids. The CDR3 loop is CASTQDVLRQETQYF. DNA of the CDR3: TGTGCCAGCACCCAGGACGTCCTTCGCCAAGAGACCCAGTACTTC.

This clone was observed once. V gene TRBV15 combines with J gene TRBJ1-6; D gene ambiguous. Per the germline V gene, CDR1 is LNHNV and CDR2 is YYDKDF (reference sequence). V shed 1 base and J shed 8 bases, with 9 bases lying between them. This CDR3 comprises 14 residues. DNA for the CDR3: TGTGCCACCAGCAGAGGAGGGAGGGATTCACCCCTCCACTTT. Translation: CATSRGGRDSPLHF.

This CDR3 reads CASSLPGTTGNTIYF. The CDR3 nucleotides are TGTGCCAGCAGCCTACCCGGGACGACTGGAAACACCATATATTTT. The rearrangement uses TRBV11-2 and TRBJ1-3, with a tentative D call TRBD1 (5 bases). CDR1 and CDR2 from the germline V gene are SGHAT and FQNNGV. This CDR3 is 15 amino acids long. Trimming left V 5 bases short and J 2 bases short, with 13 bases between.

The chain joins TRBV30 to TRBJ1-5; D ambiguous. Germline values: CDR1 GTSNPN, CDR2 SVGIG (reference sequence). Deletions cut 2 bases from V and 0 bases from J, with 8 bases between. The CDR3 has 14 residues. CDR3 DNA sequence: TGTGCCTGGAGTTCACTCAATAGCAATCAGCCCCAGCATTTT. It yields the protein CAWSSLNSNQPQHF. Full variable domain (missing parts from reference TRBV30 and TRBJ1-5): SQTIHQWPATLVQPVGSPLSLECTVEGTSNPNLYWYRQAAGRGLQLLFYSVGIGQISSEVPQNLSASRPQDRQFILSSKKLLLSDSGFYLCAWSSLNSNQPQHFGDGTRLSIL.

This chain links TRBV30 with TRBJ1-1; D may be TRBD1 (6 bases). From germline, CDR1 is GTSNPN and CDR2 SVGIG (reference sequence). This CDR3 region has 11 residues. The V gene lost 0 bases and the J gene lost 11 bases, with 10 bases spanning the gap. In DNA form, the CDR3 reads TGTGCCTGGAGTGTTATTCAGGGGGCTTTCTTT. It is translated as CAWSVIQGAFF.

With regard to this clone: This same CDR3 is encoded by further DNA sequences in the sample. The chain carries TRBV10-3 and TRBJ1-1; 9 nucleotides align to TRBD1. J lost 5 bases, V lost 6 bases, and 4 bases had no gene match. The V gene's germline CDR1 is ENHRY and CDR2 SYGVKD. This CDR3 spans 13 amino acids. The CDR3 protein is CAIRGQGETEAFF. The CDR3 nucleotides read TGTGCCATCAGGGGACAGGGAGAAACTGAAGCTTTCTTT.

J is TRBJ1-2 and V is TRBV10-1; D is undetermined. The CDR3 sequence is 14 residues long. The ends were cut back, 6 bases at V and 6 bases at J, with 17 bases in the middle. CDR1 and CDR2 (germline): WNHNN, SYGVQD (reference sequence). CDR3 nucleotides: TGCGCCAGCAGACTACTAACGCTCGAGGATGGCTACACCTTC. Amino acids: CASRLLTLEDGYTF.